These 24 T cell receptor beta chains were all obtained from the same sample, sequenced in a study of shared clonotypes between healthy human individuals. TCRdb keeps only in-frame clones here, not all; method: immunoSEQ multiplex PCR. Of 2 million to 2.5 million clones in the sample, 90% to 97% were seen once. The sequencing sample was made of naive CD4+ T cells sorted from blood. The subset was: CD45RA+ positively selected. The receptors derive from a man between 18 and 29 years old in good health.

The chain links TRBV6-1 to TRBJ1-2, with 8 bases fitting TRBD1. The length of the CDR3 is 14 residues. J was trimmed by 4 bases and V by 6 bases; bases with no gene match: 7. Germline V lookup: CDR1 MNHNS, CDR2 SASEGT. This CDR3 reads CASREDRATYGYTF. The CDR3 coding sequence is TGTGCCAGCAGGGAGGACAGGGCAACCTATGGCTACACCTTC.

This chain joins TRBV2 and TRBJ1-5, with a tentative D call TRBD1 (5 bases). CDR3 size: 15 residues. Between the trimmed V and J ends, which lost 2 bases and 0 bases, there was a span of 8 bases. CDR1 is SNHLY and CDR2 is FYNNEI in the germline V gene. The CDR3 region is CASSESGISNQPQHF. The CDR3, as DNA: TGTGCCAGCAGTGAATCAGGGATTAGCAATCAGCCCCAGCATTTT.

The chain links TRBV4-1 to TRBJ1-1; TRBD1 matches 9 bases. V gave up 3 bases and J gave up 1 base; unmatched junction bases: 0. Germline CDR1 MGHRA, CDR2 YSYEKL. The CDR3 length is 14 residues. The chain's CDR3 is CASSQGQGNTEAFF. In DNA, the CDR3 is TGCGCCAGCAGCCAGGGACAGGGGAACACTGAAGCTTTCTTT.

The gene calls are TRBV30 and TRBJ1-6; TRBD1 aligns across 9 bases. The germline V gene encodes CDR1 GTSNPN and CDR2 SVGIG (reference sequence). The CDR3 is made up of 15 amino acids. Trimming at V came to 4 bases and at J to 10 bases, leaving 11 bases not matched to a gene. In DNA form, the CDR3 reads TGTGCCTGGACTCTCTCTGGGACAGGGACATCACCCCTCCACTTT. As protein: CAWTLSGTGTSPLHF. Full variable domain (remainder filled in from reference TRBV30 and TRBJ1-6): SQTIHQWPATLVQPVGSPLSLECTVEGTSNPNLYWYRQAAGRGLQLLFYSVGIGQISSEVPQNLSASRPQDRQFILSSKKLLLSDSGFYLCAWTLSGTGTSPLHFGNGTRLTVT.

The gene calls are TRBV14 and TRBJ2-7; tentatively, D is TRBD1 (6 bases). Germline values: CDR1 SGHDN, CDR2 FVKESK. The CDR3 consists of 15 residues. The V end was cut by 3 bases, the J end by 3 bases, with 15 bases between. CDR3 sequence (DNA): TGTGCCAGCAGCCAGGGTTCCGGGACAATCTACGAGCAGTACTTC. Translated: CASSQGSGTIYEQYF.

V usage is TRBV6-6 and J usage is TRBJ2-3; D gene unclear. Trimming took 6 bases from V and 1 from J, leaving 8 bases between them. Germline CDR1 reads MNHNY; CDR2 reads SVGAGI (reference sequence). This CDR3 has 13 residues. Here the CDR3 DNA reads TGTGCCAGCAGGGCAGGAGGCACAGATACGCAGTATTTT. Amino acids: CASRAGGTDTQYF.

The chain is built from TRBV7-6 and TRBJ2-3; D is tentatively TRBD1 or TRBD2 (5 bases each). V was shortened by 5 bases and J by 9 bases, with 18 bases between the two germline ends. The CDR3 runs to 14 residues. Germline assignment: CDR1 SGHVS and CDR2 FNYEAQ. CDR3 loop: CASSPEGLPGTQYF. In nucleotides, the CDR3 is TGTGCCAGCAGCCCCGAGGGGCTTCCGGGGACGCAGTATTTT.

Written as DNA, the CDR3 is TGTGCCAGCAGTTTAGAGGCCACTGAAGCTTTCTTT. Its protein is CASSLEATEAFF. The V and J genes are TRBV28 and TRBJ1-1; no clear D. There are 12 residues in the CDR3. Trimming removed 2 bases from V and 4 bases from J, with 5 bases in between. Per the germline V gene, CDR1 is MDHEN and CDR2 is SYDVKM.

V usage is TRBV7-8 and J usage is TRBJ2-7; 10 bases are a match to TRBD2. The CDR3 extends over 18 amino acids. Trimming at V came to 0 bases and at J to 3 bases, leaving 11 bases not matched to a gene. CDR1 and CDR2 (germline): SGHVS, FQNEAQ. The chain's CDR3 is CASSLASLAGVVGYEQYF. CDR3 coding DNA: TGTGCCAGCAGCTTAGCGAGCCTAGCGGGAGTGGTAGGCTACGAGCAGTACTTC.

V usage is TRBV28 and J usage is TRBJ1-2; TRBD1 is a possible D gene (6 bases). Trimming left V 3 bases short and J 4 bases short, with 9 bases between. Germline-derived CDR1 and CDR2 are MDHEN and SYDVKM. The CDR3 has 13 amino acids. The CDR3 region is CASSFQGPYGYTF. The CDR3 nucleotides are TGTGCCAGCAGTTTCCAGGGGCCCTATGGCTACACCTTC.

With respect to this clone: The sample holds other DNA sequences that translate to the same CDR3. The rearrangement uses TRBV5-6 and TRBJ2-5; 16 positions match TRBD2. CDR1 is SGHDT and CDR2 is YYEEEE in the germline V gene. V lost 4 bases and J lost 5; bases outside the gene matches: 5. This CDR3 has 16 amino acids. The CDR3 bases are TGTGCCAGCAGCCCGGGACTAGCGGGAGGGCAGGAGACCCAGTACTTC. Translation gives CASSPGLAGGQETQYF.

V is TRBV4-1 and J is TRBJ2-1, with TRBD2 identical over 12 bases. This CDR3 has 13 amino acids. Germline CDR1 reads MGHRA; CDR2 reads YSYEKL. After removal of 4 bases from V and 13 bases from J, the junction contained 5 bases not matched to a gene. The CDR3 loop reads CASSRPGLAGQFF. DNA for the CDR3: TGCGCCAGCAGCCGCCCGGGACTAGCGGGTCAGTTCTTC.

The rearrangement uses TRBV6-4 and TRBJ1-5; D unclear. V gave up 4 bases and J gave up 3 bases, with 13 bases separating them. Germline CDR1 reads MRHNA; CDR2 reads SNTAGT. The CDR3 is made up of 15 amino acids. In DNA, the CDR3 is TGTGCCAGCAGTGCCCTGGGAGGCTTCAATCAGCCCCAGCATTTT. Its translation: CASSALGGFNQPQHF.

This chain joins TRBV2 and TRBJ1-2; 8 bases are a match to TRBD1. There are 15 residues in the CDR3. The V and J ends lost 6 bases and 6 bases, in that order; junction bases with no gene match: 12. Germline V CDR1 and CDR2: SNHLY, FYNNEI. CDR3 nucleotide sequence: TGTGCCAGCAGGGTTACAGGGGGGCAAGTAAATGGCTACACCTTC. This translates into CASRVTGGQVNGYTF.

The J gene is TRBJ1-2, the V gene TRBV11-2, with TRBD1 as a possible D gene (5 bases). CDR3 size: 13 residues. The germline CDR1 and CDR2 sequences are SGHAT and FQNNGV. The germline V and J ends were trimmed by 2 bases and 8 bases, with 12 bases remaining between them. Written as DNA, the CDR3 is TGTGCCAGCAGCTTACCAGGGTTAGAGGGCTACACCTTC. It yields the protein CASSLPGLEGYTF.

V and J are TRBV4-2 and TRBJ2-5; D tentatively fits TRBD1 or TRBD2 (7 bases each). From germline, CDR1 is LGHNA and CDR2 YNFKEQ. Deletions cut 1 base from V and 4 bases from J, with 10 bases between. The CDR3 spans 14 residues. CDR3 nucleotides: TGTGCCAGCAGCCAAGGCAGGGGGGGAGAGACCCAGTACTTC. It yields the protein CASSQGRGGETQYF.

The gene calls are TRBV15 and TRBJ1-5; unclear D gene. CDR1 and CDR2 (germline): LNHNV, YYDKDF (reference sequence). CDR3 length: 16 amino acids. V was cut by 3 bases and J by 0 bases, with 12 bases left in between. This CDR3 is CATSSEDGDSNQPQHF. The CDR3 DNA sequence: TGTGCCACCAGCAGCGAAGATGGTGATAGCAATCAGCCCCAGCATTTT.

The CDR3 bases are TGTGCCAGCAGCTTAAGGTCTCTGGACAATGAGCAGTTCTTC. Translated: CASSLRSLDNEQFF. This chain links TRBV7-6 with TRBJ2-1; D not resolved. Trimming took 2 bases from V and 5 from J, leaving 10 bases between them. The V gene's germline CDR1 is SGHVS and CDR2 FNYEAQ. The CDR3 length is 14 residues.

Written as DNA, the CDR3 is TGTGCCAGCAGCTTTCGGCCAGGGGAACGCTACGAGCAGTACTTC. Encoded protein: CASSFRPGERYEQYF. The V call is TRBV7-8, the J call TRBJ2-7, with D possibly matching TRBD1 (6 bases). V was trimmed by 3 bases and J by 3 bases, leaving 15 bases between them. The CDR3 spans 15 residues. Per the germline V gene, CDR1 is SGHVS and CDR2 is FQNEAQ.

The gene calls are TRBV7-8 and TRBJ1-3; 7 positions agree with TRBD1. After removal of 5 bases from V and 0 bases from J, the junction contained 4 bases not matched to a gene. Germline CDR1 SGHVS, CDR2 FQNEAQ. This CDR3 is 15 amino acids long. In nucleotides, the CDR3 is TGTGCCAGCAGCGTGACAGGGACCTCTGGAAACACCATATATTTT. This translates into CASSVTGTSGNTIYF.

Regarding this clone: At the DNA level, this CDR3 is encoded by other sequences in the same sample as well. This rearrangement joins TRBV5-4 to TRBJ1-3; 8 positions agree with TRBD1. The CDR3 has 14 residues. Trimming cost V 4 bases and J 2 bases; bases outside gene matches: 2. The germline CDR1 and CDR2 sequences are SGHNT and YYREEE (reference sequence). Here the CDR3 DNA reads TGTGCCAGCAGCCCGGACAGGGCTGGAAACACCATATATTTT. It specifies CASSPDRAGNTIYF.

The chain is built from TRBV5-4 and TRBJ2-3; D may match TRBD1 or TRBD2 (6 bases each). Germline V gene lookup returns CDR1 SGHNT and CDR2 YYREEE (reference sequence). The CDR3 covers 16 residues. Trimming stripped 2 bases from V and 4 bases from J, with 17 bases between. The CDR3 here is CASSFGGTRGPDTQYF. The CDR3 DNA reads as TGTGCCAGCAGCTTCGGCGGGACACGAGGTCCAGATACGCAGTATTTT.

The rearrangement joins TRBV7-3 to TRBJ2-2, with 10 positions matching TRBD1. The CDR3 loop spans 15 amino acids. Germline V CDR1 and CDR2: SGHTA, FQGTGA. V was clipped by 5 bases and J by 8 bases; unmatched bases: 8. The CDR3 DNA reads as TGTGCCAGCAGCCTGACAGGGGGCGCTGAGGGGGAGCTGTTTTTT. Its translation is CASSLTGGAEGELFF.

The sample holds a few counts of this clone. The chain links TRBV11-2 to TRBJ2-3; the D is unclear. The CDR3 runs to 14 residues. Germline V gene sequence: CDR1 SGHAT, CDR2 FQNNGV. V was cut by 3 bases and J by 4 bases, with 11 bases left in between. Here the CDR3 reads CASSLAGLADTQYF. The CDR3 coding sequence is TGTGCCAGCAGCTTGGCCGGTTTGGCAGATACGCAGTATTTT.